This T cell receptor beta chain was recovered during a study of cytomegalovirus exposure and HLA in healthy donors. General study results and limits: With later analysis, a missense DCLRE1C variant became linked to TCR beta V- and J-gene trimming. In the analysis, some V segments, TRBV6-2 and TRBV6-3 included, were excluded as indistinguishable. The records held CMV serostatus as the only immune exposure information.

Only a few counts were recorded for this clone. Its matching antigen is unknown. CDR3 size: 17 residues. Per the germline V gene, CDR1 is SEHNR and CDR2 is FQNEAQ (reference sequence). Deletions cut 2 bases from V and 0 bases from J, with 16 bases between. PCR primers comprised 60 Vbeta and 13 Jbeta primers. Produced via immunoSEQ multiplex PCR; TCRdb's table is partial and in-frame only. The sample yields fewer than 150,000 clones, roughly 76% seen once. The V call is TRBV7-9, the J call TRBJ1-2; D unresolved. Sequences were obtained from PBMCs. The receptor was derived from a man between 18 and 29 years old in good health and CMV-seronegative. The CDR3 coding sequence is TGTGCCAGCAGCTTATCAGGTAGCGCAACGGCTAACTATGGCTACACCTTC. Translation gives CASSLSGSATANYGYTF.